Listed below are T cell receptor beta chains from one sample, sequenced in a study of blood T cell repertoires in COVID-19. Assay used: immunoSEQ multiplex PCR; TCRdb lists only in-frame clones, some missing. The data hold about 200,000 clones, with roughly 88% observed a single time. The specimen sequenced was PBMCs or T cells enriched from blood (not recorded which). These receptor sequences come from a man aged 40-55 years with acute COVID-19. Each CDR3 is given with its conserved first and last residue. D genes are given only for firm matches. The size field is filled for only some rows; it gives once, few, many or a size class.

TRBJ2-1 15 . TRBV4-1 TRBD2 CASSSGTSPYNEQFF TGCGCCAGTTCTTCCGGGACTAGCCCGTACAATGAGCAGTTCTTC
TRBJ1-3 15 . TRBV5-6 TRBD1 CASSLQPDRGYTIYF TGTGCCAGCAGCTTGCAACCCGACAGGGGCTACACCATATATTTT
TRBJ2-1 16 . TRBV11-3 TRBD2 CASSLDSAGGRNEQFF TGTGCCAGCAGCTTAGATTCGGCGGGAGGAAGGAATGAGCAGTTCTTC
TRBJ2-2 15 . TRBV11-3 TRBD1 CASSLGQGAAGELFF TGTGCCAGCAGCTTGGGACAGGGTGCCGCCGGGGAGCTGTTTTTT
TRBJ2-7 16 . TRBV19 . CASSIAGRAFVYEQYF TGTGCCAGTAGTATAGCTGGCAGGGCCTTCGTTTACGAGCAGTACTTC
TRBJ2-7 14 . TRBV5-6 . CASSLTGIGREQYF TGTGCCAGCAGCTTGACAGGGATAGGTCGGGAGCAGTACTTC
TRBJ1-2 13 . TRBV18 . CASSPLGDYGYTF TGTGCCAGCTCACCACTAGGGGACTATGGCTACACCTTC
TRBJ1-5 16 . TRBV4-1 TRBD1 CASSQGQGTSNQPQHF TGCGCCAGCAGCCAGGGACAGGGAACGAGCAATCAGCCCCAGCATTTT
TRBJ2-3 17 . TRBV4-1 . CASSQELARPRTDTQYF TGCGCCAGCAGCCAAGAACTCGCTAGACCCCGCACAGATACGCAGTATTTT
TRBJ2-7 17 . TRBV4-1 TRBD1 CASSQPWGTGPTYEQYF TGCGCCAGCAGCCAACCATGGGGGACAGGACCCACCTACGAGCAGTACTTC
TRBJ1-4 15 once TRBV27 . CASSFLGQGNEKLFF TGTGCCAGCAGTTTTTTGGGGCAGGGTAATGAAAAACTGTTTTTT
TRBJ2-7 14 once TRBV7-9 . CASSPPVTGYEQYF TGTGCCAGCAGCCCCCCCGTCACGGGGTACGAGCAGTACTTC
TRBJ2-3 16 . TRBV19 . CASSIEGGLSTDTQYF TGTGCCAGTAGTATAGAGGGTGGACTTTCCACAGATACGCAGTATTTT
TRBJ1-2 14 few TRBV30 TRBD1 CAWSTIRGQGGYTF TGTGCCTGGAGTACGATCAGGGGGCAAGGTGGCTACACCTTC
TRBJ2-5 19 . TRBV28 TRBD2 CASSSKLSFSGRYQETQYF TGTGCCAGCAGTTCCAAATTATCCTTCAGCGGGAGGTACCAAGAGACCCAGTACTTC
TRBJ2-5 14 . TRBV5-1 TRBD2 CASIGGGHQETQYF TGCGCCAGCATTGGGGGGGGTCATCAGGAGACCCAGTACTTC
TRBJ2-7 10 . TRBV28 . CASRGTGEYF TGTGCCAGCAGGGGAACGGGGGAGTACTTC
TRBJ2-1 15 . TRBV4-2 . CAVRPRGAGYNEQFF TGTGCCGTGCGTCCACGGGGGGCAGGCTACAATGAGCAGTTCTTC
TRBJ2-3 20 . TRBV4-3 TRBD2 CASSQTAGLARIEAPDTQYF TGCGCCAGCAGCCAAACGGCGGGACTAGCGAGGATTGAAGCCCCAGATACGCAGTATTTT
TRBJ2-1 16 . TRBV24-1 . CATSEFSGSSYNEQFF TGTGCCACCAGTGAATTTAGCGGTAGCTCCTACAATGAGCAGTTCTTC
TRBJ2-3 14 . TRBV9 TRBD2 CASSEGTNVDTQYF TGTGCCAGCAGCGAGGGGACTAACGTAGATACGCAGTATTTT
TRBJ2-3 16 . TRBV25-1 TRBD2 CASSGGTSGSTDTQYF TGTGCCAGCAGTGGGGGGACTAGCGGCAGCACAGATACGCAGTATTTT
TRBJ2-1 15 few TRBV5-4 TRBD2 CASSWKTSGSNEQFF TGTGCCAGCAGCTGGAAGACTAGCGGGAGTAATGAGCAGTTCTTC
TRBJ2-3 15 . TRBV5-1 . CASSLVERGTDTQYF TGCGCCAGCAGCTTGGTAGAGCGGGGCACAGATACGCAGTATTTT
TRBJ2-5 18 . TRBV19 TRBD2 CASSRRGGTSGVQETQYF TGTGCCAGTAGTAGAAGGGGAGGGACTAGCGGGGTACAAGAGACCCAGTACTTC
TRBJ2-2 13 . TRBV15 . CATSTEPAGELFF TGTGCCACCAGCACCGAACCAGCCGGGGAGCTGTTTTTT
TRBJ2-7 13 . TRBV29-1 TRBD2 CSVGGLAGTEQYF TGCAGCGTCGGCGGACTAGCGGGGACCGAGCAGTACTTC
TRBJ1-2 15 . TRBV6-1 TRBD1 CASSETGLGRTGYTF TGTGCCAGCAGTGAGACAGGGTTGGGTAGGACTGGCTACACCTTC
TRBJ2-7 13 . TRBV6-5 TRBD2 CASQTSGRREQYF TGTGCCAGCCAAACTAGCGGGAGGCGCGAGCAGTACTTC
TRBJ2-2 15 . TRBV2 TRBD2 CASRSTSGRPGELFF TGTGCCAGCAGGAGTACTAGCGGGAGACCCGGGGAGCTGTTTTTT
TRBJ2-3 16 . TRBV11-2 TRBD2 CASFIAGGSVTDTQYF TGTGCCAGCTTTATAGCGGGAGGGTCGGTAACAGATACGCAGTATTTT
TRBJ1-3 15 . TRBV4-2 TRBD1 CASSPGTGSGNTIYF TGTGCCAGCAGCCCCGGGACAGGCTCTGGAAACACCATATATTTT
TRBJ2-3 14 . TRBV7-9 . CASSLDGSTDTQYF TGTGCCAGCAGCTTAGACGGGAGCACAGATACGCAGTATTTT
TRBJ2-7 12 . TRBV6-6 . CASYDRTYEQYF TGTGCCAGCTACGACAGGACCTACGAGCAGTACTTC
TRBJ1-4 11 . TRBV2 . CASSGGTGVFF TGTGCCAGCAGCGGGGGGACCGGGGTGTTTTTT
TRBJ2-3 17 once TRBV12-5 TRBD2 CASGSGTSGRAADTQYF TGTGCTAGTGGTTCCGGGACTAGCGGGAGGGCAGCAGATACGCAGTATTTT
TRBJ2-7 16 . TRBV5-1 . CASSLYLAISSYEQYF TGCGCCAGCAGCTTGTACTTAGCGATTAGCTCCTACGAGCAGTACTTC
TRBJ1-2 14 . TRBV19 TRBD1 CASSRGQARYGYTF TGTGCCAGTAGTAGGGGACAGGCCCGCTATGGCTACACCTTC
TRBJ2-1 17 . TRBV25-1 TRBD2 CASSEFTLAGSNNEQFF TGTGCCAGCAGTGAATTTACGCTAGCGGGATCCAACAATGAGCAGTTCTTC
TRBJ1-1 16 once TRBV15 TRBD1 CATSRVTGTVNTEAFF TGTGCCACCAGCAGAGTAACCGGGACAGTGAACACTGAAGCTTTCTTT
TRBJ1-2 12 . TRBV28 . CASSSVVTGYTF TGTGCCAGCAGTTCGGTGGTAACCGGCTACACCTTC
TRBJ2-3 15 . TRBV6-2/TRBV6-3 . CASSYSAVSTDTQYF TGTGCCAGCAGTTACTCCGCGGTGAGCACAGATACGCAGTATTTT
TRBJ2-7 16 . TRBV28 TRBD2 CASSLVSSGRRNEQYF TGTGCCAGCAGTTTAGTCAGTAGCGGGAGGCGGAACGAGCAGTACTTC
TRBJ1-1 14 . TRBV18 . CASSPAGGNSEAFF TGTGCCAGCTCACCCGCTGGGGGGAATTCTGAAGCTTTCTTT
TRBJ1-3 15 few TRBV7-9 . CASSPTTGTRNTIYF TGTGCCAGCAGCCCCACAACAGGGACCAGAAACACCATATATTTT
TRBJ2-2 16 . TRBV6-1 TRBD2 CASSEVGGRVNGELFF TGTGCCAGCAGTGAAGTAGGTGGGAGGGTGAACGGGGAGCTGTTTTTT